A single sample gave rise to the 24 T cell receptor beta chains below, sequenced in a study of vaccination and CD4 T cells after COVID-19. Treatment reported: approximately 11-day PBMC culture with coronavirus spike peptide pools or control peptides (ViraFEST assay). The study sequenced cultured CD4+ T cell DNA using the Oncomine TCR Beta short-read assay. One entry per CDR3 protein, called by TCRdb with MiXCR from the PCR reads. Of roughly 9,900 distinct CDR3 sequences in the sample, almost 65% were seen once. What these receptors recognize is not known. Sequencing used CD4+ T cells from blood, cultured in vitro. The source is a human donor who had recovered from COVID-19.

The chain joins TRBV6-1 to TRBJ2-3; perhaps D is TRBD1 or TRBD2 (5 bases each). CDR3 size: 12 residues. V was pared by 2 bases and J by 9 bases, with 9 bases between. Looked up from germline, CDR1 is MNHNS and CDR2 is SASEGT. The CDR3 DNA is TGTGCCAGCAGTGAATCTAGGGACACGCAGTATTTT. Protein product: CASSESRDTQYF.

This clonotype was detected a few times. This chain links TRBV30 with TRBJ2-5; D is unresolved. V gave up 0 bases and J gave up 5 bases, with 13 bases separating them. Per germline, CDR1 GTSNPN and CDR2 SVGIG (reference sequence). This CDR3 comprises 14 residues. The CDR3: CAWSVGLSGETQYF. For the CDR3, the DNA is TGTGCCTGGAGTGTAGGCCTATCTGGGGAGACCCAGTACTTC.

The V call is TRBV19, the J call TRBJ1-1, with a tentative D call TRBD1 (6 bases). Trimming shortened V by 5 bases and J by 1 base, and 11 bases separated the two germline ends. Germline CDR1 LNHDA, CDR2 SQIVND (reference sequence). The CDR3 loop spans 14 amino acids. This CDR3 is CASSLRTANTEAFF. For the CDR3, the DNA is TGTGCCAGTAGTCTCCGGACAGCGAACACTGAAGCTTTCTTT. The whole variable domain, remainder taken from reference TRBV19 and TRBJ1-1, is DGGITQSPKYLFRKEGQNVTLSCEQNLNHDAMYWYRQDPGQGLRLIYYSQIVNDFQKGDIAEGYSVSREKKESFPLTVTSAQKNPTAFYLCASSLRTANTEAFFGQGTRLTVV.

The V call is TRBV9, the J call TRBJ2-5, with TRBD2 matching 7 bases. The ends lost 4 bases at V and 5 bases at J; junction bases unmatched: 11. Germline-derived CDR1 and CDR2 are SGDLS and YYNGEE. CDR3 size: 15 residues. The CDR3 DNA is TGTGCCAGCAGCCCCCAGGGAGGGATTGGGGAGACCCAGTACTTC. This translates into CASSPQGGIGETQYF.

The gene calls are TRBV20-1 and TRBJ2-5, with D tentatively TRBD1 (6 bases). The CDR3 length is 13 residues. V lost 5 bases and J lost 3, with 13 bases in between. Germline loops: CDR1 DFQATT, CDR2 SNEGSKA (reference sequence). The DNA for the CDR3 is TGCAGTGCTCGACAGGCCCCCGAAGAGACCCAGTACTTC. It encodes CSARQAPEETQYF.

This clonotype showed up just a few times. CDR3 amino acids: CASSSGIRGPEAFF. The CDR3 DNA is TGTGCCAGCAGTTCCGGTATAAGGGGACCTGAAGCTTTCTTT. The gene calls are TRBV6-5 and TRBJ1-1, with D possibly being TRBD1 (5 bases). CDR3 size: 14 residues. Germline V lookup: CDR1 MNHEY, CDR2 SVGAGI. V lost 4 bases and J 6 bases, leaving 15 bases between the germline ends.

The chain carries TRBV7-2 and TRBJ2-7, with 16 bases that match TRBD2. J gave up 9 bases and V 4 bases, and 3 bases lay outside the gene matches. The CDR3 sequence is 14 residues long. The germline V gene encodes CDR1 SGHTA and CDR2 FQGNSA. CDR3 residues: CASSSGTSGRVQYF. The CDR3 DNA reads TGTGCCAGCAGCTCCGGGACTAGCGGGAGGGTGCAGTACTTC.

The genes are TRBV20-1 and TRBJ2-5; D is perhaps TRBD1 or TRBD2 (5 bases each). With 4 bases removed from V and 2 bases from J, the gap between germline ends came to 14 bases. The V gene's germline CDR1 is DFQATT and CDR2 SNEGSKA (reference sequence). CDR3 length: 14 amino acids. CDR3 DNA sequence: TGCAGTGCTACTACCCTTGGGGGTCAAGAGACCCAGTACTTC. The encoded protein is CSATTLGGQETQYF.

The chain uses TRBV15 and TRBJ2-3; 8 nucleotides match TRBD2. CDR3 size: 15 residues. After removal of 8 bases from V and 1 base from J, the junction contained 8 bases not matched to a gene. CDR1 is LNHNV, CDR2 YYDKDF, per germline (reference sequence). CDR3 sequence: CATQLSGRGTDTQYF. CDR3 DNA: TGTGCCACCCAATTAAGCGGGAGAGGCACAGATACGCAGTATTTT. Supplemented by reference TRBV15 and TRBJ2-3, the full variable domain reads DAMVIQNPRYQVTQFGKPVTLSCSQTLNHNVMYWYQQKSSQAPKLLFHYYDKDFNNEADTPDNFQSRRPNTSFCFLDIRSPGLGDTAMYLCATQLSGRGTDTQYFGPGTRLTVL.

The CDR3 protein is CASRQPGGPEQYF. The CDR3 DNA reads as TGTGCCAGCAGACAACCGGGGGGTCCCGAGCAGTACTTC. The rearrangement joins TRBV28 to TRBJ2-7; 7 nucleotides match TRBD2. The CDR3 consists of 13 residues. V trimming: 6 bases; J trimming: 6 bases; junction bases outside the gene matches: 8. Germline assignment: CDR1 MDHEN and CDR2 SYDVKM.

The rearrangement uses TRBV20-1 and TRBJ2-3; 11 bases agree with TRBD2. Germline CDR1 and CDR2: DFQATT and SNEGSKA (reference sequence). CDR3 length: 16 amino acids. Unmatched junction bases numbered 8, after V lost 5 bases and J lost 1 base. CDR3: CSAPGDSGGGTDTQYF. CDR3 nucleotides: TGCAGTGCTCCAGGGGATAGCGGGGGGGGCACAGATACGCAGTATTTT.

CDR3 in amino acids: CASSMGKGTGAYEQYF. The CDR3 nucleotides read TGTGCCAGTAGTATGGGAAAGGGGACAGGGGCCTACGAGCAGTACTTC. The V and J genes are TRBV19 and TRBJ2-7; 10 bases line up with TRBD1. Germline loops: CDR1 LNHDA, CDR2 SQIVND (reference sequence). CDR3 length: 16 amino acids. V shed 3 bases, J shed 2 bases, and the junction held 7 bases outside the gene matches.

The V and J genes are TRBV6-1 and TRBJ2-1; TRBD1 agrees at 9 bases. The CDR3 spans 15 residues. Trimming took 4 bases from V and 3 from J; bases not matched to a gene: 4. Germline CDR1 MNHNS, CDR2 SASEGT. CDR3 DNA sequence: TGTGCCAGCAGTGGGGGGACAGGGAACTACAATGAGCAGTTCTTC. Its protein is CASSGGTGNYNEQFF.

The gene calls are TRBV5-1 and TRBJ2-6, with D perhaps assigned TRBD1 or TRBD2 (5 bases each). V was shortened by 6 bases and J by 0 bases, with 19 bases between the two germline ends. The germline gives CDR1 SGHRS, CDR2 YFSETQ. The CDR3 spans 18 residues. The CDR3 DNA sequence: TGCGCCAGCAAGGGACGGATGCCTTCGGGCTCTGGGGCCAACGTCCTGACTTTC. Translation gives CASKGRMPSGSGANVLTF. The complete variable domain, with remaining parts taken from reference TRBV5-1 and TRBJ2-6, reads KAGVTQTPRYLIKTRGQQVTLSCSPISGHRSVSWYQQTPGQGLQFLFEYFSETQRNKGNFPGRFSGRQFSNSRSEMNVSTLELGDSALYLCASKGRMPSGSGANVLTFGAGSRLTVL.

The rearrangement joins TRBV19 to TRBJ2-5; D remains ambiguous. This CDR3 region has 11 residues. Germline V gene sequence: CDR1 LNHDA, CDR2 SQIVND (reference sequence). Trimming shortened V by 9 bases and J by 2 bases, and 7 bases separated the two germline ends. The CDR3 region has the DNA TGTGCCAGCAGCTTTCAAGAGACCCAGTACTTC. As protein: CASSFQETQYF.

This CDR3 is CASSPEPRSTEAFF. In nucleotides, the CDR3 is TGTGCCAGCAGCCCCGAGCCGCGGAGCACTGAAGCTTTCTTT. This chain uses TRBV7-9 with TRBJ1-1; no clear D gene. There are 14 residues in the CDR3. V lost 5 bases and J lost 4, with 14 bases in between. CDR1 and CDR2 (germline): SEHNR, FQNEAQ (reference sequence).

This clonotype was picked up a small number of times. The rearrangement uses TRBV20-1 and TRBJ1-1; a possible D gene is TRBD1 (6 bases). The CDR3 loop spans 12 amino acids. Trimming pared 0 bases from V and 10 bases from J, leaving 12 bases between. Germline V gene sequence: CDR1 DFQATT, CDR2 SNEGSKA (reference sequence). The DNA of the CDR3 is TGCAGTGCTAGAGAGGCCACGGGGGCAGCTTTCTTT. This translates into CSAREATGAAFF.

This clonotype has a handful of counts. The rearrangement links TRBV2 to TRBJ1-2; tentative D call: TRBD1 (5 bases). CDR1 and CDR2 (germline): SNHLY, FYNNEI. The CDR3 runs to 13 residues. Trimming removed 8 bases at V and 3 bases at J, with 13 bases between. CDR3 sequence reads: CASRGTRDYGYTF. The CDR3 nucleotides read TGTGCCAGCCGGGGGACCCGGGACTATGGCTACACCTTC.

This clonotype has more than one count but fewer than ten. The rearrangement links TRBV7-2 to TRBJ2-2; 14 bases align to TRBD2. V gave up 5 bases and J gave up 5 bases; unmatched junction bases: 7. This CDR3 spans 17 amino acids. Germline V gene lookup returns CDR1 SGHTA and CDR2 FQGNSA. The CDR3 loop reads CASSQGLAGGGTGELFF. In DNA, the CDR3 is TGTGCCAGCAGCCAAGGACTAGCGGGAGGTGGGACCGGGGAGCTGTTTTTT.

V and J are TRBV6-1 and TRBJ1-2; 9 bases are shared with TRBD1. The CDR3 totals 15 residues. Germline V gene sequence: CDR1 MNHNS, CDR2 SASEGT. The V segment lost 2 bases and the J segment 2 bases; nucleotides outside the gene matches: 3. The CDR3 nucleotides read TGTGCCAGCAGTGAATATGGGACAGGGAACTATGGCTACACCTTC. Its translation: CASSEYGTGNYGYTF.

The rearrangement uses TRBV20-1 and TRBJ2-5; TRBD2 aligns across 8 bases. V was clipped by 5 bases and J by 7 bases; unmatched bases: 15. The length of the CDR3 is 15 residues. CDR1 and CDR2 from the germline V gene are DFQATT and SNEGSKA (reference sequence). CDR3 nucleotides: TGCAGTGCTTTAGTAGCGGGGAACAGCAAGGGGACCCAGTACTTC. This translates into CSALVAGNSKGTQYF.

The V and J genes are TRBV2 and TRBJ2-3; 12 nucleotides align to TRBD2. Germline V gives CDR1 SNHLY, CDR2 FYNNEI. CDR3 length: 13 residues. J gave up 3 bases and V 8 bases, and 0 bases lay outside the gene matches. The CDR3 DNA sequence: TGTGCCAGCCTAGCGGGGGGGACAGATACGCAGTATTTT. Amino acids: CASLAGGTDTQYF.

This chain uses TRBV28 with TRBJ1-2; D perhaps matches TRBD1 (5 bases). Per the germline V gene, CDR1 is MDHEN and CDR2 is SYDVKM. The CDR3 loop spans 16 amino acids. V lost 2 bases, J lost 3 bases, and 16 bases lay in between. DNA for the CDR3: TGTGCCAGCAGTTTAAAGTTAGACAGCAGCGACTATGGCTACACCTTC. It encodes CASSLKLDSSDYGYTF.

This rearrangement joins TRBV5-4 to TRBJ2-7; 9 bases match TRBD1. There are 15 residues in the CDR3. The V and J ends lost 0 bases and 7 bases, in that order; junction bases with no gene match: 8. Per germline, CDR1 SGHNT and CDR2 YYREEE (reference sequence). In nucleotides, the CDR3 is TGTGCCAGCAGCTTGGAGGGACAGGGAATTGGGGAGCAGTACTTC. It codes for CASSLEGQGIGEQYF.